The sequence of this TCR beta chain was determined in a study of chemoradiotherapy in HPV16-positive cancers. V trimming: 8 bases; J trimming: 4 bases; junction bases outside the gene matches: 7. Germline V gives CDR1 MDHEN, CDR2 SYDVKM. The CDR3 spans 15 residues. The data were produced by immunoSEQ multiplex PCR, yet TCRdb's version contains in-frame clones alone and is incomplete. The data contain about 4,200 clones, about 81% of them singletons. This clonotype was obtained from a human donor with HPV-associated anogenital cancer. This specimen was tumor tissue, taken from a patient who underwent chemoradiotherapy. The chain is built from TRBV28 and TRBJ2-3; 12 bases map to TRBD2. This CDR3 is CASGLAGRYSDTQYF. CDR3 bases: TGTGCCAGCGGACTAGCGGGGAGATATTCAGATACGCAGTATTTT.